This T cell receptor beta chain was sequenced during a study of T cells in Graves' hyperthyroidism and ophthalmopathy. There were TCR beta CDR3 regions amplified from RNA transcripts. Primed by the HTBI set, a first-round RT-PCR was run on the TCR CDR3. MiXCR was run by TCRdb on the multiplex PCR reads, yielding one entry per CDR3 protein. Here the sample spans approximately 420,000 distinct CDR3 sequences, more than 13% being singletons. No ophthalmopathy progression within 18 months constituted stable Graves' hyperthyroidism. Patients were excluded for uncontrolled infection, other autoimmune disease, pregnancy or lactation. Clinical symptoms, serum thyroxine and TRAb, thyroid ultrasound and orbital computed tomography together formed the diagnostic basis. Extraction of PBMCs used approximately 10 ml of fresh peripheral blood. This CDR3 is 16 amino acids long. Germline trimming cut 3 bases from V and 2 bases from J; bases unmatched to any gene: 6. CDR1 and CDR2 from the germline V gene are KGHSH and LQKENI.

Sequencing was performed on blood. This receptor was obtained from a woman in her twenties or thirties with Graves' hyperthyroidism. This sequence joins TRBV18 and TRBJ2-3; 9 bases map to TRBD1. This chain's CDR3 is CASSPEQGALTDTQYF. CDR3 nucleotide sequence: TGTGCCAGCTCACCCGAACAGGGGGCCCTCACAGATACGCAGTATTTT.